This TCR beta chain was sequenced for a study of regulatory T cells in long-lasting Graves disease (dated by TCRdb to about 2021). Context from the whole study: Persistent Graves' disease meant more than 5 years of antithyroid drug treatment with TSH receptor autoantibodies that stayed positive. Patients with persistent Graves' disease were compared with patients with newly diagnosed Graves' disease using TCR sequencing and RNA sequencing of peripheral blood. The study took place in China and was registered as a clinical trial. A total of roughly 33 samples underwent TCR sequencing: around 13 from persistent and approximately 20 from newly diagnosed Graves' disease patients. On average, persistent Graves' disease patients in the clinical cohort had been on antithyroid drugs for around ten years. Results the study describes overall, beyond this receptor: TRBV28, TRBJ1-2 and TRBJ2-5 were preferentially used in persistent disease, while TRBV20-1 and TRBJ2-1 were favored in newly diagnosed disease. Because the primary lesion, thyroid tissue, could not be accessed, the study looked at peripheral blood alone. More public clonotypes were shared among persistent patients (2,741) than among newly diagnosed patients (under 1,000). Compared with newly diagnosed patients, persistent Graves' disease patients had lower TCR Shannon entropy and fewer highly expanded clones, which suggests clonal expansion. Sequencing and analysis were restricted to the TCR beta chain. The authors acknowledged the small sample size as a limitation that may reduce accuracy.

According to the study, the label for this sample's time point signals: persistent/refractory GD, antithyroid drugs over 5 years with positive TRAb. RNA was extracted from PBMCs in TRIzol for both TCR sequencing and RNA sequencing. Graves' disease was diagnosed according to American Thyroid Association guidelines. Patients for the study were recruited at an endocrinology department in Xi'an, China. From each patient, 7.5 to 9.5 milliliters of peripheral blood was collected into an EDTA anticoagulant tube. PBMCs were isolated by Ficoll Paque Plus density gradient separation without further T cell sorting. An Agilent 2100 Bioanalyzer and agarose gel were used to assess RNA quality, and a NanoDrop 2000 was used to measure RNA concentration. The library was obtained by multiplex PCR. Sequenced using an Illumina HiSeq 4000. CDR3 regions were amplified by Arm-PCR with iRepertoire HTBI primers to construct TCR beta libraries. Before sequencing, the PCR products went through gel purification. The study's own analysis went as follows. Across samples, about 63 TRBV and 14 TRBJ segments were identified and used for gene usage analysis of CDR3 amino acid clonotypes. COPE and FqMerger were used to merge filtered high-quality paired reads into contigs. BLAST was used to align contigs to IMGT TRBV, TRBD and TRBJ reference genes, and CDR3 was defined according to IMGT. Clonotypes above 0.1% frequency were classified as highly expanded clones. Shannon entropy served as the measure of repertoire diversity, while the Gini coefficient captured V-J evenness. Public clonotypes were defined as clonotypes shared by more than one individual. TCRdb reprocessing: public reads trimmed at Q25 with fastp, clones called with MiXCR, in-frame beta chains kept. All rows with the same CDR3 protein become a single entry with the most common DNA and genes. TCRdb's processing, not the authors', yielded these V and J calls. This sample is represented by roughly 450,000 distinct CDR3 sequences; about a fifth of them were singletons. Of the sample, 7.8% is held by the ten largest clones.

The V end gives up 1 base and the J end 6 bases, leaving 8 bases in the junction not matched to a gene. From the cysteine through the phenylalanine, the CDR3 covers 16 amino acids. The entry retains the CDR3 DNA only, 48 bases that are in frame from base 1. This clonotype was counted ten times or more. What this receptor recognizes is not known. No base quality values were provided; no much bigger clone lies one nucleotide off. The sequenced sample was peripheral blood mononuclear cells (PBMCs), obtained when the disease was refractory, from a patient treated with antithyroid drugs. The receptor's source is a female donor with Graves disease. Recombination connected TRBV12-3 or TRBV12-4 to TRBJ2-2; 7 bases in the junction line up with TRBD2. This receptor carries the CDR3 CASSLVLAEKAGELFF. The sequenced DNA is TGTGCCAGCAGTTTAGTTCTAGCGGAGAAGGCCGGGGAGCTGTTTTTT.